This TCR beta chain was captured in a study of cytomegalovirus exposure and HLA in healthy donors. General study points: With later analysis, a missense DCLRE1C variant became linked to TCR beta V- and J-gene trimming. When a later analysis was performed, an Asian-associated ancestry cluster reportedly had fewer N-insertions than the approximately 700-donor mean.

A remark on this clone: Its specificity is not known.

The length of the CDR3 is 14 residues. The V gene's germline CDR1 is MNHEY and CDR2 SVGAGI. V was pared by 6 bases and J by 8 bases, with 11 bases of the junction left unmatched. PCR amplification relied on 60 Vbeta primers (plus 13 Jbeta primers). Per the original methods: An analysis that came later counted tens of millions of unique TCR beta chains, roughly 11 million shared. Profiled with immunoSEQ multiplex PCR; TCRdb holds only in-frame clones, not every one. V, J and clone size reflect that table, while D and trimming were determined from the DNA. This sample carries roughly 120,000 clones, with over 2% going to the ten biggest clones.

This clonotype was obtained from a man in his forties in good health and CMV-seronegative. This rearrangement joins TRBV6-5 to TRBJ1-2, with 8 positions matching TRBD1. The sample taken for sequencing was PBMCs. CDR3 in DNA: TGTGCCAGCAGCCGATTGACAGGGGACTTAGGCTACACCTTC. Amino acids: CASSRLTGDLGYTF.